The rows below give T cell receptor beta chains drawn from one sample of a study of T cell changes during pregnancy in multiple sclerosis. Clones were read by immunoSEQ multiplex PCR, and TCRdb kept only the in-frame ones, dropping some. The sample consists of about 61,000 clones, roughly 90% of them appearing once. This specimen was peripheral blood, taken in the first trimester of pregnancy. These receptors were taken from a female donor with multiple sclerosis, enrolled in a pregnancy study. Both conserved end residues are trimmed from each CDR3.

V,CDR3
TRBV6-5,ASSSLQGNSGNTIY
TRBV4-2,ASSRSGQVDSNQPQH
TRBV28,ASSLGGQGGSEAF
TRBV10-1,ASSESTGRYEQY
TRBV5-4,ASSSRAGYGYT
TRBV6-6,ASTEYSGSMNNEQF
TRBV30,AWGGQGEQY
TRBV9,ASSVQGPLEAF
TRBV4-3,ASSQDRTSGDNEQF
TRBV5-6,ASSVSGSLREQY
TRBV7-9,ASSQSGVPGNTIY
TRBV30,AWSVSSYEQY
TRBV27,ASSYSFQTSSYEQY
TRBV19,ASSATGTAPDEQY
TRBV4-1,ASSQEGHSSGRAGWSEQF
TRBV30,ALDSSGANVLT
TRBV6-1,ASSIQTGGRPN
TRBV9,ASSVAGVSTDTQY
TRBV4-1,ASSHIGTGHTEAF
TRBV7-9,ASSLLIDVPSYNEQF
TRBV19,ASRGQGGYNEQF
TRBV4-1,ASSQSRGIRRDTEAF
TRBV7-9,ASRGQGAMETQY
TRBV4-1,ASSQVGGTQPQH
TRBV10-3,AISVDRLNQPQH
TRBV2,ASMFDRSYNEQF
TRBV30,AWREDSVHEKLF
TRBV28,ASSLDMGQGGSYEQY
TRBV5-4,ASSFLGNEAF
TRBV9,ASSVAGWERDTDTQY
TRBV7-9,ASSLRQGSAEAF
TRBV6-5,ASSPNRGLSYGYT
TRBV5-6,ASSSGGRTEAF
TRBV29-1,SVESGARGYT
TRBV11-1,ASSSTTGIRASTDTQY
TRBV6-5,ASRTGGGREAF
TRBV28,ASSFQAGTGELF
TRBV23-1,ASSQSKPDSNQPQH
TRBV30,AWSGTTGVGANVLT
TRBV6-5,ACRRGWGEGETQY
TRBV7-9,ASSGQGAVDGYT
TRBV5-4,ASSSGQLNTEAF
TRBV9,ASSVSVIVNTGELF
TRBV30,AWSVSGVAF
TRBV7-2,ASRPGGVRHNEQF
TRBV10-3,AIRLGTVADTQY
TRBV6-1,ASSRGDRLTYEQY
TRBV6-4,ASSPSGSIYEQY
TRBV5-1,ASSLNTGSTPREQY
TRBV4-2,ASSLLEGENTEAF
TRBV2,ASSEGGEQF
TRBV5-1,ASSLGLAGVETQY
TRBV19,ASSPGDTSTYEQY
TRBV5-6,ASRGQGSSYEQY
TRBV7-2,ASSQLSSSNTIY
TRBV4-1,ASSLYPQFGRSTEAF
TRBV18,ASSPLRLGAGNQPQH
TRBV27,ASSYFSPGLASYNEQF
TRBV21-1,ASSKGEGEELF
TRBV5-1,ASSPLEGSGYEQY